These T cell receptor beta chains were read from a single sample in a study of naive and memory T cell subsets. TCRdb itself ran the UMI-ligation and nested PCR reads through MiXCR, one entry per CDR3 protein. Of about 37,000 distinct CDR3 sequences in the sample, roughly 9.6% were seen once. The sample consisted of skin, taken from a tuberculin skin test site. These receptors were collected from an adult in good health. The CDR3 runs from the conserved cysteine through the conserved F or W. Fields, in order: J gene, clone size, V gene, D gene, CDR3 protein, CDR3 DNA. D genes are given only for firm matches. Rows give clone size only sometimes, using once, few, many, or a class for an expanded clone.

>TRBJ1-1|many|TRBV11-2|NA
CASSLGRVTEAFF
TGTGCCAGCAGCTTAGGTAGGGTCACTGAAGCTTTCTTT
>TRBJ2-7|few|TRBV12-3/TRBV12-4|TRBD2
CASSSGRSSYEQYF
TGTGCCAGCAGTTCCGGGAGGAGCTCCTACGAGCAGTACTTC
>TRBJ2-7|many|TRBV12-3/TRBV12-4|NA
CASSTRSLGEQYF
TGTGCCAGCAGCACACGGAGTTTGGGCGAGCAGTACTTC
>TRBJ2-7|few|TRBV2|TRBD2
CASSGLTKTSASSYEQYF
TGTGCCAGCAGTGGCCTAACGAAAACTAGCGCGAGCTCCTACGAGCAGTACTTC
>TRBJ2-3|few|TRBV27|NA
CASSLSYSSRDTQYF
TGTGCCAGCAGTTTATCGTATTCTAGCCGTGATACGCAGTATTTT
>TRBJ2-7|NA|TRBV29-1|NA
CSVEGYGRAGTTYEQYF
TGCAGCGTTGAAGGATACGGTAGGGCGGGAACTACCTACGAGCAGTACTTC
>TRBJ1-1|few|TRBV7-9|NA
CASSLEAPFLGVTEAFF
TGTGCCAGCAGCTTAGAAGCCCCGTTTTTAGGGGTGACTGAAGCTTTCTTT
>TRBJ2-1|many|TRBV7-6|TRBD2
CASSLRGGTYNEQFF
TGTGCCAGCAGCTTACGCGGGGGAACCTACAATGAGCAGTTCTTC
>TRBJ2-1|many|TRBV18|NA
CASSPRVWADNEQFF
TGTGCCAGCTCACCGAGGGTATGGGCGGACAATGAGCAGTTCTTC
>TRBJ1-6|NA|TRBV9|NA
CASSASGENSPLHF
TGTGCCAGCAGCGCTAGCGGAGAGAATTCACCCCTCCACTTT
>TRBJ1-6|many|TRBV9|NA
CASSVGEQLYNSPLHF
TGTGCCAGCAGCGTCGGTGAACAACTCTATAATTCACCCCTCCACTTT
>TRBJ1-2|few|TRBV14|NA
CASSPMSQNYGYTF
TGTGCCAGCAGCCCCATGAGCCAAAACTATGGCTACACCTTC
>TRBJ2-7|many|TRBV15|NA
CATSREAEPGEQYF
TGTGCCACCAGCAGAGAGGCAGAACCGGGCGAGCAGTACTTC
>TRBJ2-1|few|TRBV7-2|TRBD2
CASSPRSRTSGGRPTRMEEQFF
TGTGCCAGCAGCCCTAGGTCGCGGACTAGCGGGGGGAGACCGACTCGAATGGAGGAGCAGTTCTTC
>TRBJ2-2|many|TRBV12-3/TRBV12-4|TRBD1
CASGGQGTGELFF
TGTGCCAGCGGTGGACAGGGGACCGGGGAGCTGTTTTTT
>TRBJ2-1|NA|TRBV5-1|NA
CASSLRPGVYNEQFF
TGCGCCAGCAGCTTGAGGCCGGGGGTCTACAATGAGCAGTTCTTC
>TRBJ2-7|many|TRBV11-2|NA
CASSFGAYEEQYF
TGTGCCAGCAGCTTCGGAGCCTACGAGGAGCAGTACTTC
>TRBJ1-3|many|TRBV20-1|NA
CSAREAGAGNTIYF
TGCAGTGCCCGGGAGGCAGGGGCTGGAAACACCATATATTTT
>TRBJ2-1|many|TRBV5-1|NA
CASSLSGSSYNEQFF
TGCGCCAGCAGCTTGTCGGGGAGCTCCTACAATGAGCAGTTCTTC
>TRBJ1-2|many|TRBV18|TRBD1
CASSPARGNYGYTF
TGTGCCAGCTCACCGGCCAGGGGGAACTATGGCTACACCTTC
>TRBJ2-2|NA|TRBV25-1|NA
CASSEASGELFF
TGTGCCAGCAGTGAAGCCTCCGGGGAGCTGTTTTTT
>TRBJ2-3|few|TRBV3-1|TRBD1
CASSQGGQLKEADTQYF
TGTGCCAGCAGCCAAGGGGGACAGCTCAAAGAGGCAGATACGCAGTATTTT
>TRBJ1-1|NA|TRBV2|NA
CASSVETGNTEAFF
TGTGCCAGCAGTGTTGAGACAGGGAACACTGAAGCTTTCTTT
>TRBJ1-1|few|TRBV5-1|TRBD1
CASSLDQQGMEAFF
TGCGCCAGCAGCTTGGACCAACAGGGGATGGAAGCTTTCTTT
>TRBJ2-7|few|TRBV4-1|TRBD2
CASSQRTSGGIYEQYF
TGCGCCAGCAGCCAAAGGACTAGCGGGGGGATCTACGAGCAGTACTTC
>TRBJ2-7|medium-sized|TRBV4-1|NA
CASSQVQTFEQYF
TGCGCCAGCAGCCAGGTACAGACCTTCGAGCAGTACTTC
>TRBJ2-3|medium-sized|TRBV12-3/TRBV12-4|NA
CASSLRTTSTDTQYF
TGTGCCAGCAGTCTACGGACCACTAGCACAGATACGCAGTATTTT
>TRBJ2-3|few|TRBV3-1|TRBD2
CASSQDGAAGAYTDTQYF
TGTGCCAGCAGCCAAGATGGGGCAGCGGGGGCCTACACAGATACGCAGTATTTT
>TRBJ2-1|many|TRBV5-1|NA
CASSLYSLNNEQFF
TGCGCCAGCAGCTTGTACTCACTTAACAATGAGCAGTTCTTC
>TRBJ1-5|medium-sized|TRBV20-1|TRBD1
CSAPWLSGGIGQPQHF
TGCAGTGCCCCGTGGTTATCAGGGGGCATTGGTCAGCCCCAGCATTTT
>TRBJ2-5|NA|TRBV12-3/TRBV12-4|NA
CASSRAGGVEETQYF
TGTGCCAGCAGTCGGGCTGGGGGAGTGGAAGAGACCCAGTACTTC
>TRBJ1-1|many|TRBV11-2|NA
CASSLDEAFF
TGTGCCAGCAGCTTGGATGAAGCTTTCTTT
>TRBJ2-1|many|TRBV30|NA
CAWTVGGTNLEQFF
TGTGCCTGGACGGTGGGAGGAACGAATCTTGAGCAGTTCTTC
>TRBJ1-4|many|TRBV12-3/TRBV12-4|NA
CASSGPNEKLFF
TGTGCCAGCAGTGGACCTAATGAAAAACTGTTTTTT
>TRBJ1-2|few|TRBV11-2|NA
CASGAGAAYGYTF
TGTGCCAGCGGGGCGGGGGCGGCCTATGGCTACACCTTC
>TRBJ2-5|many|TRBV2|TRBD2
CASSDWLAGETQYF
TGTGCCAGCAGTGATTGGCTAGCGGGAGAGACCCAGTACTTC
>TRBJ2-1|many|TRBV2|TRBD2
CASSTGTSGGNEQFF
TGTGCCAGCAGTACCGGGACTAGCGGGGGCAATGAGCAGTTCTTC
>TRBJ1-1|many|TRBV3-1|NA
CASSRGGFGGMSTEAFF
TGTGCCAGCAGCCGAGGGGGATTCGGGGGCATGTCCACTGAAGCTTTCTTT
>TRBJ1-4|many|TRBV6-5|NA
CASSYIGSTNEKLFF
TGTGCCAGCAGTTATATAGGGTCTACTAATGAAAAACTGTTTTTT
>TRBJ2-1|NA|TRBV11-2|NA
CASTSGLCMHEQFF
TGTGCCAGCACCTCGGGACTGTGCATGCATGAGCAGTTCTTC
>TRBJ1-2|many|TRBV20-1|NA
CSASRFYGYTF
TGCAGTGCTAGTAGGTTCTATGGCTACACCTTC
>TRBJ1-1|few|TRBV6-2/TRBV6-3|NA
CASSYGGHEAFF
TGTGCCAGCAGTTACGGGGGGCACGAAGCTTTCTTT
>TRBJ2-1|NA|TRBV6-5|TRBD2
CASSYSLPAGGYNEQFF
TGTGCCAGCAGTTACTCGTTGCCGGCGGGGGGTTACAATGAGCAGTTCTTC
>TRBJ2-7|NA|TRBV15|NA
CATSREGISYEQYF
TGTGCCACCAGCAGAGAGGGGATCTCCTACGAGCAGTACTTC
>TRBJ2-4|many|TRBV4-2|NA
CASSQDSWQEENIQYF
TGTGCCAGCAGCCAAGATAGCTGGCAGGAGGAAAACATTCAGTACTTC
>TRBJ1-6|few|TRBV27|NA
CASSFRDSYNSPLHF
TGTGCCAGCAGTTTCCGAGACTCCTATAATTCACCCCTCCACTTT
>TRBJ2-1|NA|TRBV3-1|TRBD2
CASSQGLAGVYNEQFF
TGTGCCAGCAGCCAAGGGCTAGCGGGAGTCTACAATGAGCAGTTCTTC
>TRBJ2-1|many|TRBV6-5|NA
CASSLTGGTYNEQFF
TGTGCCAGCAGTCTTACCGGCGGGACCTACAATGAGCAGTTCTTC
>TRBJ1-2|NA|TRBV2|TRBD1
CASRGGQGAGNYGYTF
TGTGCCAGCAGGGGGGGACAGGGGGCCGGCAACTATGGCTACACCTTC
>TRBJ1-4|many|TRBV2|NA
CASSEGWDEKLFF
TGTGCCAGCAGTGAGGGATGGGATGAAAAACTGTTTTTT
>TRBJ2-1|few|TRBV18|TRBD1
CASSTTGQPRYNEQFF
TGTGCCAGCTCAACTACGGGACAGCCGAGATACAATGAGCAGTTCTTC
>TRBJ2-3|few|TRBV7-2|NA
CASSPRISTDTQYF
TGTGCCAGCAGCCCGCGGATTAGCACAGATACGCAGTATTTT
>TRBJ2-7|medium-sized|TRBV27|NA
CASSLYGSRDEQYF
TGTGCCAGCAGTTTATACGGGAGTCGGGACGAGCAGTACTTC
>TRBJ2-1|few|TRBV30|TRBD2
CAWSRSGTYNEQFF
TGTGCCTGGAGTCGTAGCGGGACCTACAATGAGCAGTTCTTC